The clone carrying this T cell receptor beta chain came up a few times. During active infection, Seattle patients enrolled and were then monitored through disease. The sample is drawn from a study of blood T cell repertoires in COVID-19. On the study more broadly: The study drew acute and convalescent COVID-19 samples from the United States, Italy and Spain. Sources were T cells, B-cell-depleted T cells, or PBMCs; the material itself was cDNA or gDNA.

In the source study's methods: Reference gene primer amplification gave estimated nucleated cell counts. Assay: immunoSEQ multiplex PCR; the TCRdb copy retains only in-frame clones and omits some. V, J and clone size derive from that table, while D and trimming were established from the DNA sequence. The sample carries 450,000 or so clones, 75% to 90% recorded once. The CDR3 covers 14 residues. V was trimmed by 3 bases and J by 9 bases, leaving 14 bases between them. Per germline, CDR1 SGHTA and CDR2 FQGNSA. This TCR was recovered from a young man with COVID-19, enrolled during active disease. The sequencing input was peripheral blood. The chain employs TRBV7-2 and TRBJ2-2, with a possible D match to TRBD1 (6 bases). DNA of the CDR3: TGTGCCAGCAGCTTGACCAGGGGTCTCCGGGAGCTGTTTTTT. This codes for CASSLTRGLRELFF. The full variable domain, in which reference TRBV7-2 and TRBJ2-2 provide the parts outside the CDR3, is GAGVSQSPSNKVTEKGKDVELRCDPISGHTALYWYRQSLGQGLEFLIYFQGNSAPDKSGLPSDRFSAERTGGSVSTLTIQRTQQEDSAVYLCASSLTRGLRELFFGEGSRLTVL.